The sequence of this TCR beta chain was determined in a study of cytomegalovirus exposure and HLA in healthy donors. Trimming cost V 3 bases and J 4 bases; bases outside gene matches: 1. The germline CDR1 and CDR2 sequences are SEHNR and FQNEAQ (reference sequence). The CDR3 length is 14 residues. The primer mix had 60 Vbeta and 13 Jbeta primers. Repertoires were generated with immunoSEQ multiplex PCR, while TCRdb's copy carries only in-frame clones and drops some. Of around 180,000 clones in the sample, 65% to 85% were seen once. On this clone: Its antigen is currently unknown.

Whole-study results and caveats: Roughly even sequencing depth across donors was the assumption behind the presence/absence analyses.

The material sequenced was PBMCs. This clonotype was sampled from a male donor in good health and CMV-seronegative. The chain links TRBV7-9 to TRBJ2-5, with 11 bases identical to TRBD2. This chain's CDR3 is CASSFGLAGETQYF. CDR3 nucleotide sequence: TGTGCCAGCAGCTTCGGACTAGCGGGAGAGACCCAGTACTTC. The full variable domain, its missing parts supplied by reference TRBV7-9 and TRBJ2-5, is DTGVSQNPRHKITKRGQNVTFRCDPISEHNRLYWYRQTLGQGPEFLTYFQNEAQLEKSRLLSDRFSAERPKGSFSTLEIQRTEQGDSAMYLCASSFGLAGETQYFGPGTRLLVL.